The present T cell receptor beta chain was sequenced within a study of blood T cell repertoires in COVID-19. The length of the CDR3 is 14 residues. Per the germline V gene, CDR1 is MNHEY and CDR2 is SVGAGI. V was shortened by 6 bases and J by 5 bases, with 16 bases between the two germline ends. The data were produced by immunoSEQ multiplex PCR, yet TCRdb's version contains in-frame clones alone and is incomplete. The table records some 380,000 clones, roughly 90% of them present only once. The chain links TRBV6-5 to TRBJ1-1; maybe TRBD1 (5 bases). Material for sequencing was peripheral blood. The sequence was obtained from a man aged 18 to 30 with active or convalescent COVID-19. As DNA, the CDR3 is TGTGCCAGCAGCACCGCGCAGGGAGGAACTGAAGCTTTCTTT. Translated: CASSTAQGGTEAFF.